The next 31 T cell receptor beta chains were all read from a single sample in a study of T cells in tumors after PD-1 blockade. Profiling relied on immunoSEQ multiplex PCR, and the TCRdb table lists in-frame clones only, not all of them. Among roughly 48,000 clones listed, over 75% were seen once. The sample consisted of PBMCs, taken before anti-PD-1 treatment. The receptors were sampled from a human donor with basal cell carcinoma.

The CDR3: CAWSQPQGFIVNTEAFF. The CDR3, as DNA: TGTGCCTGGAGCCAACCACAGGGGTTTATCGTGAACACTGAAGCTTTCTTT. The rearrangement joins TRBV30 to TRBJ1-1; the match to TRBD1 covers 7 bases. V shed 3 bases and J 0 bases; nucleotides not matched to a gene: 13. The CDR3 has 17 residues. In germline, CDR1 is GTSNPN, CDR2 SVGIG (reference sequence).

V gene TRBV28 combines with J gene TRBJ1-3; 8 bases are shared with TRBD1. The germline V gene encodes CDR1 MDHEN and CDR2 SYDVKM. V was clipped by 2 bases and J by 11 bases; unmatched bases: 5. The CDR3 is made up of 13 amino acids. The DNA for the CDR3 is TGTGCCAGCAGTTTAACAGGGGGAACGGCCATATATTTT. Translated, it gives CASSLTGGTAIYF.

This clone was recorded only once. The chain combines TRBV18 with TRBJ2-1; 9 bases map to TRBD1. Per germline, CDR1 KGHSH and CDR2 LQKENI. CDR3 size: 15 residues. Trimming at V came to 3 bases and at J to 1 base, leaving 1 base not matched to a gene. In DNA form, the CDR3 reads TGTGCCAGCTCACCTGGACAGGGGTCCTACAATGAGCAGTTCTTC. It translates to CASSPGQGSYNEQFF.

The V and J genes are TRBV2 and TRBJ1-1; D is ambiguous. Trimming cost V 8 bases and J 0 bases, with 13 bases left between them. CDR1 SNHLY and CDR2 FYNNEI come from the germline V gene. The CDR3 covers 14 residues. CDR3 amino acids: CASGTGYMNTEAFF. The DNA for the CDR3 is TGTGCCAGCGGAACGGGGTACATGAACACTGAAGCTTTCTTT.

Relative to its sample, this clone is medium-sized (0.01 to 0.1%). The chain employs TRBV6-6 and TRBJ2-1; D unresolved. From germline, CDR1 is MNHNY and CDR2 SVGAGI (reference sequence). Trimming removed 8 bases at V and 8 bases at J, with 7 bases between. The CDR3 loop spans 10 amino acids. CDR3 in DNA: TGTGCCAGCGGCTCAGATGAGCAGTTCTTC. Its translation is CASGSDEQFF.

This chain connects TRBV25-1 to TRBJ2-1, with D tentatively TRBD2 (6 bases). V lost 3 bases, J lost 1 base, and 10 bases lay in between. CDR3 length: 15 amino acids. Germline CDR1 MGHDK, CDR2 SYGVNS. CDR3 DNA: TGTGCCAGCAGTGATCAGGGAGGATCCTACAATGAGCAGTTCTTC. Translated, it gives CASSDQGGSYNEQFF.

The chain links TRBV12-1 to TRBJ2-5; TRBD2 is the table's D call, not checked against the DNA. TRBV12-1 is classified as a pseudogene. CDR3 length: 15 amino acids. This CDR3 reads CASSHKWEAGETQYF. In DNA, the CDR3 is TGTGCCAGCAGCCACAAGTGGGAGGCGGGGGAGACCCAGTACTTC.

The V gene is TRBV6-6, the J gene TRBJ1-5; D is ambiguous. This CDR3 is built from 14 residues. Germline-derived CDR1 and CDR2 are MNHNY and SVGAGI (reference sequence). The germline V and J ends were trimmed by 1 base and 1 base, with 5 bases remaining between them. The CDR3 loop is CASSYLESNQPQHF. The CDR3 region has the DNA TGTGCCAGCAGTTACTTGGAAAGCAATCAGCCCCAGCATTTT.

This chain connects TRBV14 to TRBJ1-4; 7 nucleotides match TRBD1. The CDR3 runs to 19 residues. CDR1 is SGHDN and CDR2 is FVKESK in the germline V gene. The V gene end was trimmed by 0 bases and the J gene end by 6 bases; junction bases not matched to a gene: 16. CDR3 sequence reads: CASSQDTPLRQGGDEKLFF. The CDR3 DNA is TGTGCCAGCAGCCAAGATACACCCCTCAGACAGGGAGGAGATGAAAAACTGTTTTTT.

This chain connects TRBV7-2 to TRBJ1-5; TRBD1 agrees at 8 bases. The germline gives CDR1 SGHTA, CDR2 FQGNSA. With 7 bases clipped from V and 0 bases from J, the junction kept 2 bases outside the gene matches. The CDR3 runs 14 residues. For the CDR3, the DNA is TGTGCCAGCAACCAGGGGGCTAGCAATCAGCCCCAGCATTTT. Amino acids: CASNQGASNQPQHF.

The rearrangement uses TRBV7-9 and TRBJ2-7; D is uncertain. CDR1 is SEHNR and CDR2 is FQNEAQ in the germline V gene (reference sequence). The V end was cut by 1 base, the J end by 4 bases, with 5 bases between. The CDR3 is 12 residues long. CDR3 amino acids: CASSLGDYEQYF. In DNA form, the CDR3 reads TGTGCCAGCAGCTTAGGAGATTACGAGCAGTACTTC.

The gene calls are TRBV6-5 and TRBJ2-2; weak D call: TRBD1 (5 bases). Germline V CDR1 and CDR2: MNHEY, SVGAGI. The CDR3 extends over 12 amino acids. Trimming took 7 bases from V and 7 from J, leaving 10 bases between them. CDR3 sequence: CASTQGVGELFF. Here the CDR3 DNA reads TGTGCCAGCACCCAAGGGGTCGGGGAGCTGTTTTTT.

This chain joins TRBV7-6 and TRBJ1-2; D perhaps matches TRBD1 (6 bases). Germline-derived CDR1 and CDR2 are SGHVS and FNYEAQ. The CDR3 runs 14 residues. Trimming cost V 4 bases and J 8 bases, with 17 bases left between them. The CDR3 region is CASSYLTGNGGYTF. The CDR3 coding sequence is TGTGCCAGCAGCTATCTAACAGGGAACGGCGGCTACACCTTC.

The chain is built from TRBV10-3 and TRBJ2-2; 9 positions agree with TRBD2. The CDR3 has 16 residues. Germline V CDR1 and CDR2: ENHRY, SYGVKD. J was trimmed by 1 base and V by 2 bases; bases with no gene match: 2. The CDR3 reads CAISEVSGGNTGELFF. DNA of the CDR3: TGTGCCATCAGTGAGGTTAGCGGGGGGAACACCGGGGAGCTGTTTTTT.

The chain recombines TRBV28 with TRBJ1-6, with D possibly being TRBD1 (5 bases). The CDR3 consists of 17 residues. The V gene lost 1 base and the J gene lost 5 bases, with 15 bases spanning the gap. Looked up from germline, CDR1 is MDHEN and CDR2 is SYDVKM. The CDR3, as DNA: TGTGCCAGCAGTTTATTTGCCAGGGAGGCGAATAATTCACCCCTCCACTTT. Residues: CASSLFAREANNSPLHF.

This clone was observed a few times. The chain carries TRBV12-3 or TRBV12-4 and TRBJ1-2; a weak D match, TRBD1 (6 bases). V was cut by 3 bases and J by 6 bases, with 11 bases left in between. The CDR3 has 13 residues. The CDR3 DNA is TGTGCCAGCAGTTTTACCGGGACACATGGCTACACCTTC. Translated, it gives CASSFTGTHGYTF.

This clone was detected only once. This chain uses TRBV6-5 with TRBJ1-6; D is perhaps TRBD1 (6 bases). The germline gives CDR1 MNHEY, CDR2 SVGAGI. The CDR3 runs 14 residues. V lost 6 bases and J lost 7, with 13 bases in between. In nucleotides, the CDR3 is TGTGCCAGCAGCCTCCGGGACACCAATTCACCCCTCCACTTT. Protein sequence: CASSLRDTNSPLHF.

This clone was recorded a few times. The chain employs TRBV5-1 and TRBJ1-6; no definite D call. CDR1 and CDR2 from the germline V gene are SGHRS and YFSETQ. This CDR3 is 15 amino acids long. The germline V and J ends were trimmed by 0 bases and 9 bases, with 13 bases remaining between them. The DNA for the CDR3 is TGCGCCAGCAGCTTGGCCGGGTTCCGGGGTTCACCCCTCCACTTT. Its translation: CASSLAGFRGSPLHF.

The rearrangement uses TRBV5-1 and TRBJ1-2; 11 nucleotides agree with TRBD1. Trimming took 4 bases from V and 0 from J; bases not matched to a gene: 5. CDR1 is SGHRS, CDR2 YFSETQ, per germline. The CDR3 sequence is 16 residues long. CDR3 region: CASSPAGQGANYGYTF. CDR3 DNA sequence: TGCGCCAGCAGCCCAGCGGGACAGGGGGCTAACTATGGCTACACCTTC.

In this sample, this clone turned up once. V is TRBV10-1 and J is TRBJ2-5; D may match TRBD1 or TRBD2 (6 bases each). The V gene's germline CDR1 is WNHNN and CDR2 SYGVQD (reference sequence). Trimming shortened V by 3 bases and J by 4 bases, and 9 bases separated the two germline ends. The CDR3 is made up of 13 amino acids. CDR3 sequence: CASSEGGRETQYF. The CDR3 nucleotides are TGCGCCAGCAGTGAAGGGGGGAGAGAGACCCAGTACTTC.

This clone was recorded only once. The chain is built from TRBV5-1 and TRBJ2-6; D uncertain. CDR3 size: 14 residues. CDR1 is SGHRS, CDR2 YFSETQ, per germline. The germline V and J ends were trimmed by 5 bases and 3 bases, with 9 bases remaining between them. The CDR3 region is CASSIRGGANVLTF. In nucleotides, the CDR3 is TGCGCCAGCAGTATCCGCGGTGGGGCCAACGTCCTGACTTTC.

The V call is TRBV5-5, the J call TRBJ1-5; D is unclear. CDR1 is SGHKS, CDR2 YYEKEE, per germline (reference sequence). The CDR3 is 16 residues long. The V gene lost 0 bases and the J gene lost 2 bases, with 12 bases spanning the gap. The CDR3 protein is CASSLVTPSGNQPQHF. The CDR3 nucleotides are TGTGCCAGCAGCTTGGTGACCCCCAGCGGCAATCAGCCCCAGCATTTT.

This rearrangement joins TRBV5-6 to TRBJ2-3; 9 positions agree with TRBD2. The length of the CDR3 is 14 residues. V shed 0 bases and J 4 bases; nucleotides not matched to a gene: 0. CDR1 and CDR2 from the germline V gene are SGHDT and YYEEEE. The CDR3 coding sequence is TGTGCCAGCAGCTTGGGGACTAGCGCAGATACGCAGTATTTT. Residues: CASSLGTSADTQYF.

The gene calls are TRBV6-5 and TRBJ2-3, with D possibly being TRBD1 (6 bases). The germline CDR1 and CDR2 sequences are MNHEY and SVGAGI. The CDR3 runs 15 residues. The ends were cut back, 7 bases at V and 2 bases at J, with 16 bases in the middle. In DNA, the CDR3 is TGTGCCAGCAACACCGGACAGCTAAACACAGATACGCAGTATTTT. Translating it yields CASNTGQLNTDTQYF.

The genes are TRBV25-1 and TRBJ2-1; no firm D call. Germline V CDR1 and CDR2: MGHDK, SYGVNS. V lost 2 bases and J lost 9, with 11 bases in between. The CDR3 sequence is 13 residues long. CDR3 nucleotide sequence: TGTGCCAGCAGTGAACCCATTCGCGGTGAGCAGTTCTTC. Protein: CASSEPIRGEQFF.

A single count supports this clone. The genes are TRBV6-5 and TRBJ2-7, with D perhaps being TRBD1 or TRBD2 (5 bases each). V was pared by 6 bases and J by 2 bases, with 14 bases between. CDR1 and CDR2 from the germline V gene are MNHEY and SVGAGI. The CDR3 loop spans 14 amino acids. In DNA, the CDR3 is TGTGCCAGCAGCTCCGGGACGCCACCCTACGAGCAGTACTTC. Protein: CASSSGTPPYEQYF.

The chain couples TRBV2 to TRBJ1-1, with D possibly matching TRBD1 (6 bases). Trimming took 7 bases from V and 4 from J, leaving 19 bases between them. The CDR3 is 15 residues long. From germline, CDR1 is SNHLY and CDR2 FYNNEI. CDR3 amino acids: CASTPRGGRGTEAFF. CDR3 sequence (DNA): TGTGCCAGCACCCCAAGAGGGGGGCGAGGCACTGAAGCTTTCTTT.

This clone was recorded once. The chain's CDR3 is CAWRVRGGTDTQYF. CDR3 DNA sequence: TGTGCCTGGAGGGTCAGGGGGGGGACAGATACGCAGTATTTT. V is TRBV30 and J is TRBJ2-3, with D perhaps assigned TRBD1 or TRBD2 (7 bases each). The length of the CDR3 is 14 residues. In germline, CDR1 is GTSNPN, CDR2 SVGIG (reference sequence). Trimming removed 3 bases at V and 3 bases at J, with 13 bases between.

This chain joins TRBV5-1 and TRBJ2-5, with a possible D match to TRBD1 (5 bases). CDR3 length: 12 residues. CDR1 is SGHRS and CDR2 is YFSETQ in the germline V gene. With 2 bases removed from V and 3 bases from J, the gap between germline ends came to 5 bases. CDR3 DNA: TGCGCCAGCAGCTTAGGGGAAGAGACCCAGTACTTC. Protein product: CASSLGEETQYF.

V gene TRBV7-9 combines with J gene TRBJ2-5, with D hard to call. V lost 6 bases and J 5 bases, leaving 19 bases between the germline ends. This CDR3 is 15 amino acids long. The germline gives CDR1 SEHNR, CDR2 FQNEAQ (reference sequence). Written as DNA, the CDR3 is TGTGCCAGCAGGTCGCGGAGACCCGTCCGGGAGACCCAGTACTTC. Translation gives CASRSRRPVRETQYF.

The chain recombines TRBV7-2 with TRBJ1-5, with 10 bases lining up with TRBD1. Losses at the gene ends were 6 bases for V and 0 bases for J; bases not matched to a gene: 5. In germline, CDR1 is SGHTA, CDR2 FQGNSA. CDR3 size: 16 residues. The CDR3 bases are TGTGCCAGCAGGCGACAGGGGGCGGATAGCAATCAGCCCCAGCATTTT. Translated, it gives CASRRQGADSNQPQHF.